This T cell receptor (beta chain) stems from a study of CD8 T cells in Susac syndrome. After extraction with the RNeasy kit, about 0.5 to 1 ug of the RNA was reverse transcribed using random hexamers. TCRdb re-called the immunoSEQ multiplex PCR reads through MiXCR, storing one row per CDR3 protein. The table includes more than 65,000 distinct CDR3 sequences, approximately 95% detected once. The sequenced target, TCR beta, came from blood CD8+ and CD4+ T cells. The trim removed 5 bases at V and 7 bases at J, leaving 9 bases unmatched. The CDR3 has 15 residues. From germline, CDR1 is MNHNY and CDR2 SVGAGI (reference sequence).

The chain combines TRBV6-6 with TRBJ1-5, with TRBD1 matching over 9 bases. The receptor comes from a human donor in good health. The sequencing sample was made of CD8+ T cells from PBMCs. CDR3 loop: CASSPGTGFRQPQHF. CDR3 sequence (DNA): TGTGCCAGCAGTCCCGGGACAGGGTTTCGGCAGCCCCAGCATTTT.